This T cell receptor beta chain was identified during a study of blood T cells in healthy people across ages. Overall study findings and caveats: Across the age range, TCR beta diversity per million T cells fell in a roughly linear way.

Alongside a J-beta primer mix, a sample-barcoded 5' primer served in a second PCR lasting about 6 to 11 cycles. At least 2.5 million CDR3-containing paired-end reads were obtained per sample. From the 5' RACE reads, TCRdb called clonotypes with MiXCR, one entry per CDR3 protein. The sample holds approximately 700,000 distinct CDR3 sequences, about 30% seen once. Remarks on this clonotype: The antigen remains undetermined.

Germline CDR1 MGHDK, CDR2 SYGVNS. CDR3 length: 17 residues. V was clipped by 3 bases and J by 2 bases; unmatched bases: 10. This rearrangement joins TRBV25-1 to TRBJ1-1; 9 nucleotides line up with TRBD1. Sequenced sample: blood. The receptor was isolated from an elderly woman in good health. CDR3 sequence reads: CASSDPGQGFGNTEAFF. For the CDR3, the DNA is TGTGCCAGCAGTGATCCGGGACAGGGATTTGGTAACACTGAAGCTTTCTTT.